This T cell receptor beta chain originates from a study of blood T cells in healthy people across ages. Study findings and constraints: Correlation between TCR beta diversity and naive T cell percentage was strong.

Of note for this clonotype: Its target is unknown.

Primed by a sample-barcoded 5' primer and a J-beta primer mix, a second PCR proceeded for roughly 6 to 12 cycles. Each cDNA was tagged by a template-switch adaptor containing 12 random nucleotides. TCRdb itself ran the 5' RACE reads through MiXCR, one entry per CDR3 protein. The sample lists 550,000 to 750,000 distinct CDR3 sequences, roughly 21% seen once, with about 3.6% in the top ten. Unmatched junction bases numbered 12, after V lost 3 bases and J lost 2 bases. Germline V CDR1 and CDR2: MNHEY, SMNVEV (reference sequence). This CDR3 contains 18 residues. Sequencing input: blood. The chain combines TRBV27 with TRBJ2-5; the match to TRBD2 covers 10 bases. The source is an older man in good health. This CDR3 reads CASSLLAGGIGGQETQYF. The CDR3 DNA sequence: TGTGCCAGCAGTTTGTTAGCGGGAGGCATCGGGGGTCAAGAGACCCAGTACTTC.